This T cell receptor (beta chain) derives from a study of brain T cells in children with intractable seizures. Study conclusions and caveats: Absence of clones before surgery may stem from lower sequencing depth.

Here immunoSEQ multiplex PCR was the method, and the copy in TCRdb shows in-frame clones only, minus some. The sample lists under 150,000 clones; 94% were seen once. Germline V gene data show CDR1 as SGHVS and CDR2 as FNYEAQ. The V gene end was trimmed by 1 base and the J gene end by 2 bases; junction bases not matched to a gene: 5. This CDR3 contains 15 residues. About this clone: Its antigen is currently unknown.

At least one anti-epileptic drug was given before surgery. This receptor was identified in a boy under two years old with hemimegalencephaly and intractable seizures. The starting material was peripheral blood, obtained at surgery. The chain uses TRBV7-6 and TRBJ2-7; 7 positions match TRBD1. The CDR3 DNA reads TGTGCCAGCAGCTTAGGGTGGACAGGTGCCTACGAGCAGTACTTC. This sequence encodes CASSLGWTGAYEQYF.